This T cell receptor beta chain was identified in a study of spatial heterogeneity in lung cancer. Study-wide points: Blood carried ubiquitous expanded tumor TCRs more at resection than follow-up.

Trimming cost V 4 bases and J 6 bases; bases outside gene matches: 13. The CDR3 has 18 residues. CDR1 is SGHNT and CDR2 is YYREEE in the germline V gene (reference sequence). Time point denoted: sample taken at primary tumor resection. Unsorted whole RNA from tumor, nontumor lung or frozen PBMC underwent sequencing. MiXCR, run by TCRdb on the 5' RACE reads, gives a single entry per CDR3 protein. Of tens of thousands of distinct CDR3 sequences in the sample, less than 5.5% were seen once. This clonotype was recorded many times. No antigen is known for it. The sample was PBMCs, taken at surgery. The receptor comes from a female donor with early-stage non-small cell lung cancer. V is TRBV5-4 and J is TRBJ2-3; TRBD2 agrees at 14 bases. The CDR3 loop is CASSVGGLAGEGGDTQYF. CDR3 bases: TGTGCCAGCAGCGTGGGGGGACTAGCGGGAGAAGGAGGGGATACGCAGTATTTT.